These 24 T cell receptor beta chains originate from one sample sequenced in a study of blood T cell repertoires in COVID-19. The method was immunoSEQ multiplex PCR; TCRdb's version includes in-frame clones alone and lacks a portion of them. Among about 310,000 clones listed, 75% to 90% were seen once. The sequencing input was peripheral blood. Source of these receptors: a woman in her 30s with COVID-19, enrolled during active disease.

This sequence joins TRBV4-2 and TRBJ2-7; TRBD2 agrees at 10 bases. This CDR3 is built from 15 residues. Germline V gene sequence: CDR1 LGHNA, CDR2 YNFKEQ. V lost 4 bases to trimming and J lost 3 bases; unmatched junction nucleotides: 6. CDR3 DNA: TGTGCCAGCAGCCCCGTTAGCGGGAGGATCTACGAGCAGTACTTC. The encoded protein is CASSPVSGRIYEQYF.

A few counts support this clone. The rearrangement links TRBV7-3 to TRBJ2-6; possible D gene TRBD2, 5 bases. Trimming removed 2 bases from V and 3 bases from J, with 8 bases in between. CDR3 size: 15 residues. Germline CDR1 and CDR2: SGHTA and FQGTGA. CDR3 coding DNA: TGTGCCAGCAGCTTACGGGGTGGTGGGGCCAACGTCCTGACTTTC. Amino acid sequence: CASSLRGGGANVLTF.

The V and J genes are TRBV15 and TRBJ2-7, with D maybe TRBD2 (6 bases). Trimming removed 5 bases at V and 7 bases at J, with 12 bases between. In germline, CDR1 is LNHNV, CDR2 YYDKDF (reference sequence). CDR3 length equals 12 residues. CDR3 coding DNA: TGTGCCACCAGCCTGGAGGGACGAGAGCAGTACTTC. Its translation: CATSLEGREQYF.

The chain joins TRBV5-4 to TRBJ1-2, with D unclear. CDR3 length: 14 residues. The germline CDR1 and CDR2 sequences are SGHNT and YYREEE (reference sequence). V was trimmed by 7 bases and J by 4 bases, leaving 17 bases between them. The CDR3 protein is CASLAIEGGYGYTF. CDR3 DNA sequence: TGTGCCAGCTTGGCCATAGAAGGAGGCTATGGCTACACCTTC.

The chain uses TRBV6-5 and TRBJ2-3; 11 bases match TRBD1. CDR1 MNHEY and CDR2 SVGAGI come from the germline V gene. The J segment lost 8 bases and the V segment lost 4 bases, leaving 8 bases of the junction unmatched. The CDR3 has 15 residues. CDR3 sequence (DNA): TGTGCCAGCAGTTTACTGGGACAGGGGGTGGGTACGCAGTATTTT. It specifies CASSLLGQGVGTQYF.

This clone was picked up a small number of times. This chain uses TRBV28 with TRBJ1-4; TRBD1 agrees at 9 bases. Trimming took 2 bases from V and 7 from J; bases not matched to a gene: 2. This CDR3 has 14 amino acids. The germline V gene encodes CDR1 MDHEN and CDR2 SYDVKM. CDR3 DNA: TGTGCCAGCAGTTTAATGACAGGGGGTGAAAAACTGTTTTTT. It specifies CASSLMTGGEKLFF.

This clone was recorded once. The chain combines TRBV18 with TRBJ2-3; no clear D. The CDR3 loop spans 13 amino acids. Trimming took 6 bases from V and 4 from J, leaving 11 bases between them. CDR1 is KGHSH, CDR2 LQKENI, per germline. The CDR3, as DNA: TGTGCCAGCTCCCAAGAAATAGCAGATACGCAGTATTTT. Its protein is CASSQEIADTQYF.

In DNA form, the CDR3 reads TGTGCCAGCAGCTTAAGAGAAAACACTGAAGCTTTCTTT. Its translation is CASSLRENTEAFF. The chain links TRBV7-9 to TRBJ1-1; D is undetermined. V dropped 2 bases and J dropped 2 bases, with 6 bases sitting between them. The CDR3 extends over 13 amino acids. From germline, CDR1 is SEHNR and CDR2 FQNEAQ (reference sequence).

This clone was seen only once. This chain joins TRBV7-9 and TRBJ1-5; a possible D gene is TRBD1 (5 bases). The CDR3 runs 14 residues. Per the germline V gene, CDR1 is SEHNR and CDR2 is FQNEAQ (reference sequence). The ends were cut back, 0 bases at V and 4 bases at J, with 7 bases in the middle. The CDR3 DNA sequence: TGTGCCAGCAGCTTAGCACAGGAAAATCAGCCCCAGCATTTT. This encodes CASSLAQENQPQHF.

The V call is TRBV6-1, the J call TRBJ1-1; D uncertain. Per the germline V gene, CDR1 is MNHNS and CDR2 is SASEGT. This CDR3 is built from 15 residues. Trimming removed 3 bases from V and 2 bases from J, with 13 bases in between. For the CDR3, the DNA is TGTGCCAGCAGTGAGGCGGGGATCAGAAACACTGAAGCTTTCTTT. It encodes CASSEAGIRNTEAFF.

This clone showed up just once. The V call is TRBV13, the J call TRBJ2-6, with TRBD1 matching over 7 bases. In germline, CDR1 is PRHDT, CDR2 FYEKMQ (reference sequence). Unmatched junction bases numbered 7, after V lost 2 bases and J lost 0 bases. The CDR3 extends over 18 amino acids. The CDR3 DNA reads as TGTGCCAGCAGCTTACGGGACAGTTTCGTCTCTGGGGCCAACGTCCTGACTTTC. Translating gives CASSLRDSFVSGANVLTF.

V gene TRBV27 combines with J gene TRBJ2-7, with 7 bases aligning to TRBD1. CDR3 length: 14 residues. Per the germline V gene, CDR1 is MNHEY and CDR2 is SMNVEV (reference sequence). Trimming removed 2 bases from V and 3 bases from J; junction bases left unmatched: 4. CDR3 nucleotides: TGTGCCAGCAGTTTAAACAGGGGCAGCTACGAGCAGTACTTC. Translated: CASSLNRGSYEQYF.

The J gene is TRBJ1-2, the V gene TRBV3-1 (or the pseudogene TRBV3-2), with D unclear. Germline CDR1 is LGHDT and CDR2 is YNNKEL (reference sequence). V was trimmed by 2 bases and J by 8 bases, leaving 12 bases between them. This CDR3 comprises 13 residues. The CDR3 DNA sequence: TGTGCCAGCAGCCAATCGGGTCCGGGGGGCTACACCTTC. This translates into CASSQSGPGGYTF.

This rearrangement joins TRBV27 to TRBJ1-2; tentatively, D is TRBD1 (6 bases). Germline V gene lookup returns CDR1 MNHEY and CDR2 SMNVEV (reference sequence). The ends were cut back, 6 bases at V and 8 bases at J, with 16 bases in the middle. This CDR3 comprises 13 residues. Here the CDR3 reads CASSRDTRRGYTF. CDR3 coding DNA: TGTGCCAGCAGCCGGGACACCCGGAGGGGCTACACCTTC.

The gene calls are TRBV2 and TRBJ2-7; 7 bases fit TRBD2. CDR3 length equals 17 residues. Losses at the gene ends were 6 bases for V and 1 base for J; bases not matched to a gene: 15. Germline V gene lookup returns CDR1 SNHLY and CDR2 FYNNEI. CDR3 bases: TGTGCCAGCAGGGGGTTGAGTCGCGGGAGTTTTTCCTACGAGCAGTACTTC. Translated: CASRGLSRGSFSYEQYF.

This clone was observed once. The chain uses TRBV5-4 and TRBJ2-1, with D unresolved. CDR1 and CDR2 from the germline V gene are SGHNT and YYREEE (reference sequence). The CDR3 contains 14 residues. The V and J ends lost 0 bases and 5 bases respectively, with 9 bases between them. CDR3 coding DNA: TGTGCCAGCAGCTTGGTGCGTAGAAACAATGAGCAGTTCTTC. Translated: CASSLVRRNNEQFF.

V usage is TRBV11-2 and J usage is TRBJ2-7; possible D gene TRBD2, 6 bases. Germline V gene lookup returns CDR1 SGHAT and CDR2 FQNNGV. The V end lost 2 bases, the J end lost 2 bases, and 10 bases lay between the germline ends. The CDR3 runs to 14 residues. The CDR3 bases are TGTGCCAGCAGCTTACGAGGAGGGCCCTACGAGCAGTACTTC. Translated: CASSLRGGPYEQYF.

This chain links TRBV19 with TRBJ1-2; TRBD1 matches at 7 bases. Germline CDR1 and CDR2: LNHDA and SQIVND (reference sequence). CDR3 size: 15 residues. V was pared by 5 bases and J by 2 bases, with 8 bases of the junction left unmatched. The CDR3 DNA sequence: TGTGCCAGTAGTGTCGATCGACAGGGAAACTATGGCTACACCTTC. This gives the protein CASSVDRQGNYGYTF. The complete variable domain, with remaining parts taken from reference TRBV19 and TRBJ1-2, reads DGGITQSPKYLFRKEGQNVTLSCEQNLNHDAMYWYRQDPGQGLRLIYYSQIVNDFQKGDIAEGYSVSREKKESFPLTVTSAQKNPTAFYLCASSVDRQGNYGYTFGSGTRLTVV.

This chain links TRBV6-7 with TRBJ2-2; 8 bases agree with TRBD2. TRBV6-7 qualifies as an ORF whose function is uncertain. V was clipped by 11 bases and J by 1 base; unmatched bases: 21. This CDR3 region has 19 residues. The CDR3 reads CADRQRIAGRTLNTGELFF. DNA of the CDR3: TGTGCCGACCGCCAACGCATAGCGGGACGCACTCTGAACACCGGGGAGCTGTTTTTT.

The chain uses TRBV6-1 and TRBJ1-1, with a tentative D call TRBD1 (5 bases). With 3 bases removed from V and 6 bases from J, the gap between germline ends came to 8 bases. Germline V gene data show CDR1 as MNHNS and CDR2 as SASEGT. The CDR3 totals 12 residues. CDR3 region: CASSEWGPEAFF. The CDR3 DNA sequence: TGTGCCAGCAGTGAGTGGGGCCCTGAAGCTTTCTTT.

A single count supports this clone. The chain links TRBV27 to TRBJ2-3; TRBD2 might be the D (6 bases). Germline-derived CDR1 and CDR2 are MNHEY and SMNVEV (reference sequence). With 5 bases removed from V and 8 bases from J, the gap between germline ends came to 11 bases. There are 12 residues in the CDR3. The CDR3 DNA is TGTGCCAGCAGTCACCCCGGGGGTACGCAGTATTTT. Translating gives CASSHPGGTQYF.

This clone was seen a few times. The CDR3 DNA is TGTGCCAGCAGCTTCTCGCGGTGGCTAAATTATACGCAGTATTTT. Translated, it gives CASSFSRWLNYTQYF. The V and J genes are TRBV11-2 and TRBJ2-3; no clear D gene. Germline V gene sequence: CDR1 SGHAT, CDR2 FQNNGV. V dropped 3 bases and J dropped 7 bases, with 17 bases sitting between them. This CDR3 region has 15 residues.

The chain is built from TRBV2 and TRBJ1-1; D is possibly TRBD1 (5 bases). The CDR3 runs to 12 residues. V shed 6 bases and J shed 10 bases, with 15 bases lying between them. The germline CDR1 and CDR2 sequences are SNHLY and FYNNEI. CDR3 sequence reads: CASREQASGAFF. The CDR3 DNA reads as TGTGCCAGCAGGGAACAGGCAAGTGGAGCTTTCTTT.

CDR3 region: CASSPGQTSNQPQHF. The CDR3 bases are TGTGCCAGCAGCCCGGGACAGACTAGCAATCAGCCCCAGCATTTT. V and J are TRBV28 and TRBJ1-5; 7 bases are a match to TRBD1. The CDR3 is 15 residues long. The germline CDR1 and CDR2 sequences are MDHEN and SYDVKM. The V segment lost 6 bases and the J segment 0 bases; nucleotides outside the gene matches: 5.